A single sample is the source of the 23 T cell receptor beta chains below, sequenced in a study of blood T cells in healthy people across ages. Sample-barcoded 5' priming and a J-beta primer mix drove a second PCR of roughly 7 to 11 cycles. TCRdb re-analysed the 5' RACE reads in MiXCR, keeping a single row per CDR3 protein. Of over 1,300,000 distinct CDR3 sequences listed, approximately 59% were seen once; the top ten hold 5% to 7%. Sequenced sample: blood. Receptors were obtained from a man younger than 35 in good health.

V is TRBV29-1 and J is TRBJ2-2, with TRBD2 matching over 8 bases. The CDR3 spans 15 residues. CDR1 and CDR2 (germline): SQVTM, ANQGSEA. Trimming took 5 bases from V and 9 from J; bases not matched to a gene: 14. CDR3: CSVHRDAGGNRELFF. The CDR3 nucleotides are TGCAGCGTTCACCGGGACGCGGGGGGCAATAGGGAGCTGTTTTTT.

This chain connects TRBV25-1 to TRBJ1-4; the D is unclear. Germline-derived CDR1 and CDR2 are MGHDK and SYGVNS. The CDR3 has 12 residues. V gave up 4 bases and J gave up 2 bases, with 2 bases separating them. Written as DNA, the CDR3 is TGTGCCAGCAGTGGGACTAATGAAAAACTGTTTTTT. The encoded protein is CASSGTNEKLFF.

The CDR3: CASSPGTTQNEQYF. The CDR3 nucleotides are TGTGCCAGCAGTCCTGGGACTACTCAGAACGAGCAGTACTTC. The V call is TRBV27, the J call TRBJ2-7; 7 nucleotides line up with TRBD2. V trimming: 5 bases; J trimming: 5 bases; junction bases outside the gene matches: 9. The germline CDR1 and CDR2 sequences are MNHEY and SMNVEV (reference sequence). The CDR3 covers 14 residues.

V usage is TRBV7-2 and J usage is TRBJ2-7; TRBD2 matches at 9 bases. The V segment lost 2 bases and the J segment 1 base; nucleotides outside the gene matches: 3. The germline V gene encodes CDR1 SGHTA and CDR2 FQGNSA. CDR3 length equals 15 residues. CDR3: CASSLSAGGSYEQYF. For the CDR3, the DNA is TGTGCCAGCAGCTTATCAGCGGGGGGTTCCTACGAGCAGTACTTC.

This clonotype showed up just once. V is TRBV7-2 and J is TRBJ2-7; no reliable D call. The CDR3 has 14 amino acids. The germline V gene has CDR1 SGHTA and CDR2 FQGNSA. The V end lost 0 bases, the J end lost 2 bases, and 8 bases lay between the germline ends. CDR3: CTSSLARLAYEQYF. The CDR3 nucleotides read TGTACCAGCAGCTTAGCGAGGCTCGCCTACGAGCAGTACTTC.

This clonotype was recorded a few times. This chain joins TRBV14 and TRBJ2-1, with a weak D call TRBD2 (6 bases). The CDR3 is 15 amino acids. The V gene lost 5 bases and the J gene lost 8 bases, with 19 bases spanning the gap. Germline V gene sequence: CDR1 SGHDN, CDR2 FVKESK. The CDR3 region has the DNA TGTGCCAGCAGCTCCACAAGCGGGCCTATATATGAGCAGTTCTTC. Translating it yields CASSSTSGPIYEQFF.

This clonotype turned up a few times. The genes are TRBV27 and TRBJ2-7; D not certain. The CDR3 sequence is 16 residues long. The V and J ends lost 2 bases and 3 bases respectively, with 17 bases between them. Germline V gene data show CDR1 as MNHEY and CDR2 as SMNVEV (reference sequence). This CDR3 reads CASSLEASGPLYEQYF. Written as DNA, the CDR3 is TGTGCCAGCAGTTTAGAGGCTAGTGGACCCCTCTACGAGCAGTACTTC.

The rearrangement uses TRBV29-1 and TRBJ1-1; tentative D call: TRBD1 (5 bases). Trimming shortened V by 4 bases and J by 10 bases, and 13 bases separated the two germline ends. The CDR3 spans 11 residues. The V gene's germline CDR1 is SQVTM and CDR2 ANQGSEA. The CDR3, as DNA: TGCAGCGTTGCCTTGGGGGGTGTAGCTTTCTTT. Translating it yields CSVALGGVAFF. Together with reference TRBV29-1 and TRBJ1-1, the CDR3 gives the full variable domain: SAVISQKPSRDICQRGTSLTIQCQVDSQVTMMFWYRQQPGQSLTLIATANQGSEATYESGFVIDKFPISRPNLTFSTLTVSNMSPEDSSIYLCSVALGGVAFFGQGTRLTVV.

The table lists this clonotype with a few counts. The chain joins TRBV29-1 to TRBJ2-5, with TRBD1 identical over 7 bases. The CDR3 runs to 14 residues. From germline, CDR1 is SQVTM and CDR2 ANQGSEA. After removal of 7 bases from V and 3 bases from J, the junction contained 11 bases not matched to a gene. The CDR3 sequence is CSGPGTEPKETQYF. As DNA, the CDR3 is TGCAGCGGCCCCGGGACAGAGCCTAAAGAGACCCAGTACTTC.

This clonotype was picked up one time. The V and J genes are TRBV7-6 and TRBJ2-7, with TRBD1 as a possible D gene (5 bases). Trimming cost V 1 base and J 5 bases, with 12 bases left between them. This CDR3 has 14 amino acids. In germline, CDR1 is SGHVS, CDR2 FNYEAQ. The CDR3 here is CASSLVSQGDEQYF. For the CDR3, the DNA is TGTGCCAGCAGCTTAGTAAGTCAGGGTGACGAGCAGTACTTC. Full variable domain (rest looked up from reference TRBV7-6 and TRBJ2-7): GAGVSQSPRYKVTKRGQDVALRCDPISGHVSLYWYRQALGQGPEFLTYFNYEAQQDKSGLPNDRFSAERPEGSISTLTIQRTEQRDSAMYRCASSLVSQGDEQYFGPGTRLTVT.

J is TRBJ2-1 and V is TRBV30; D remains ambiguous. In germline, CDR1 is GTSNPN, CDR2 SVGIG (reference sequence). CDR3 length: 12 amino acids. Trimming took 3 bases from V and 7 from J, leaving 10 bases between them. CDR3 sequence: CAWSASWNEQFF. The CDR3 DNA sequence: TGTGCCTGGAGCGCCTCTTGGAATGAGCAGTTCTTC.

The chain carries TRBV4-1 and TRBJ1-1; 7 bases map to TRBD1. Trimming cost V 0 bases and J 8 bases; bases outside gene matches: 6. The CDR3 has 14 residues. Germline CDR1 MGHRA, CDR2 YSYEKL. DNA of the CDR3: TGCGCCAGCAGCCAAGAGGTGGCGGACAGGGAAGCTTTCTTT. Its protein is CASSQEVADREAFF.

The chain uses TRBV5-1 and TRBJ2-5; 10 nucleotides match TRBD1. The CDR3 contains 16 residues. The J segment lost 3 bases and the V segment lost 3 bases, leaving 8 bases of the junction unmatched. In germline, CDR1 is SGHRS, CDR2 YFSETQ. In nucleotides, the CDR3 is TGCGCCAGCAGCTCGGGACAGGGGAGCGCCGAAGAGACCCAGTACTTC. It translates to CASSSGQGSAEETQYF.

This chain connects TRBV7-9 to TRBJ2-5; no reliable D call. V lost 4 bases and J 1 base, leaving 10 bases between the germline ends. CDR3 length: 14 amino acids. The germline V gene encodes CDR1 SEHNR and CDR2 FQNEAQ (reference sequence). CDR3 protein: CASSSWQFQETQYF. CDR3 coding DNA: TGTGCCAGCAGCTCATGGCAGTTCCAAGAGACCCAGTACTTC.

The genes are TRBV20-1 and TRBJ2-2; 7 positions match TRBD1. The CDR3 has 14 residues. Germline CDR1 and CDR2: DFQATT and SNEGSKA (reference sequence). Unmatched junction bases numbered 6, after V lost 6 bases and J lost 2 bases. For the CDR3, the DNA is TGCAGTGCGGGCAACAGGGGCAACACCGGGGAGCTGTTTTTT. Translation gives CSAGNRGNTGELFF.

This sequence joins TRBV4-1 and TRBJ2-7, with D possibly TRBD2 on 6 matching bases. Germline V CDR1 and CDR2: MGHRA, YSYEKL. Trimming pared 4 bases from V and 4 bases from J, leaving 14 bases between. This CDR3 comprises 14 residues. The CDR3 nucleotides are TGCGCCAGCAGCCTTGGACTACCCCTGTACGAGCAGTACTTC. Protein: CASSLGLPLYEQYF.

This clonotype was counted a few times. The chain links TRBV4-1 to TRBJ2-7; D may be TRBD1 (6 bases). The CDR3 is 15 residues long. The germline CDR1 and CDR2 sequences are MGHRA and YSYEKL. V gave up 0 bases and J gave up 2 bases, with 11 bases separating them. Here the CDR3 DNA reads TGCGCCAGCAGCCAAGAGGGGGCGGACCCCTACGAGCAGTACTTC. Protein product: CASSQEGADPYEQYF.

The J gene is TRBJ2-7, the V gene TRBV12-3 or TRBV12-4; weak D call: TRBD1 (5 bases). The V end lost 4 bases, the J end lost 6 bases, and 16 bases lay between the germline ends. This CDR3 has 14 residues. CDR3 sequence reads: CASSSNHRSIEQYF. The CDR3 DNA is TGTGCCAGCAGTTCAAACCACAGGTCTATCGAGCAGTACTTC.

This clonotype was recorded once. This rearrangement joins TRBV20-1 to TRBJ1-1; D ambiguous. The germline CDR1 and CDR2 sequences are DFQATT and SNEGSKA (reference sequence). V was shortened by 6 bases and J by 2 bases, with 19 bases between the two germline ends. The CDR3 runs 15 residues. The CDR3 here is CSAHTPERENTEAFF. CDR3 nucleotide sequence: TGCAGTGCCCACACCCCCGAGAGGGAAAACACTGAAGCTTTCTTT.

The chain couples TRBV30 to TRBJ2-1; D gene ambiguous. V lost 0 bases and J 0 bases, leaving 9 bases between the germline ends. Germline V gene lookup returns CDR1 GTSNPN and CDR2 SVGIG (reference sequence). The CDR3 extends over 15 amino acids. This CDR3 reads CAWSVRAGSYNEQFF. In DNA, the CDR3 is TGTGCCTGGAGTGTAAGGGCTGGCTCCTACAATGAGCAGTTCTTC.

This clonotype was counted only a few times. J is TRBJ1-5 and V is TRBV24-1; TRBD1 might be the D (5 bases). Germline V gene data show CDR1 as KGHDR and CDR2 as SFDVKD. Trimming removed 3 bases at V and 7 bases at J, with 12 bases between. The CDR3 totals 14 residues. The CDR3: CATSDVQSGQPQHF. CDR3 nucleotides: TGTGCCACCAGTGATGTACAGTCAGGGCAGCCCCAGCATTTT.

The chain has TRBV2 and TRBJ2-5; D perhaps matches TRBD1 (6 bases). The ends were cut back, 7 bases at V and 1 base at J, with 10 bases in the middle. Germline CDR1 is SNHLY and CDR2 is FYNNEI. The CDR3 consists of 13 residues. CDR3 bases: TGTGCCAGCAATGACAGGCCCCAAGAGACCCAGTACTTC. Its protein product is CASNDRPQETQYF.

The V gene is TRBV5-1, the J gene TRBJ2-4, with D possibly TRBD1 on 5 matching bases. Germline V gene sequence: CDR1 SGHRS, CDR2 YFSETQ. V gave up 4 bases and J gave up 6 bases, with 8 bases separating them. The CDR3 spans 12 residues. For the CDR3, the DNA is TGCGCCAGCAGCGAAGACAGAAACATTCAGTACTTC. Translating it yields CASSEDRNIQYF.